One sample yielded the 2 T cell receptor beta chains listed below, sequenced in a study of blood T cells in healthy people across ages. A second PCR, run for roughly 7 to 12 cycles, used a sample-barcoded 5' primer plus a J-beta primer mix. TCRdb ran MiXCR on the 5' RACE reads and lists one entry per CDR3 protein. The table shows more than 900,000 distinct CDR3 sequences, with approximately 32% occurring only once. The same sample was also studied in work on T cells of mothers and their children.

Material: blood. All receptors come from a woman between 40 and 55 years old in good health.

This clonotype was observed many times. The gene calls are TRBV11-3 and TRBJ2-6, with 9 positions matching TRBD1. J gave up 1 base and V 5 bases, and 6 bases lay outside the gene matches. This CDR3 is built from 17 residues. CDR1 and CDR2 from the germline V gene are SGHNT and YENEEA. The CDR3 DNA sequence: TGTGCCAGCAGCCAGACCGGGACAGGGTCTGGGGCCAACGTCCTGACTTTC. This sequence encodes CASSQTGTGSGANVLTF. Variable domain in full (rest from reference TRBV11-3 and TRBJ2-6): EAGVVQSPRYKIIEKKQPVAFWCNPISGHNTLYWYLQNLGQGPELLIRYENEEAVDDSQLPKDRFSAERLKGVDSTLKIQPAELGDSAVYLCASSQTGTGSGANVLTFGAGSRLTVL.

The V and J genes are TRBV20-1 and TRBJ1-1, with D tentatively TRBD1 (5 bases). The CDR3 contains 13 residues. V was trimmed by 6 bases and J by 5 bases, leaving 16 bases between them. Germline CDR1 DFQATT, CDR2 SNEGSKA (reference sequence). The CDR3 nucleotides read TGCAGTGCACACGTAGGTCGGGGGACTGAAGCTTTCTTT. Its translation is CSAHVGRGTEAFF.